The clone carrying this T cell receptor beta chain has a handful of counts. The antigen remains undetermined. The data stem from a study of identical twins. Each CDR3 protein gets one entry after TCRdb re-called the 5' RACE reads with MiXCR. The sample shows about 490,000 distinct CDR3 sequences, roughly 15% of them seen only once. Study results and caveats: Conclusions relied on cross-sectional statistical analysis, not following the same donors. Invariant MAIT and iNKT cells may have partly biased zero-insertion analyses.

Germline V lookup: CDR1 WSHSY, CDR2 SAAADI. The V end lost 3 bases, the J end lost 7 bases, and 13 bases lay between the germline ends. The length of the CDR3 is 13 residues. These data were also filed under a second study, of yellow fever vaccine responses in identical twins. From that report: Reportedly, the response of twins' T cells to the vaccine seemed partly convergent, partly personalized.

The source is a woman aged 18-35 years in good health. The chain links TRBV10-2 to TRBJ2-7; no firm D call. Sequences were obtained from CD4+ T cells sorted from blood. The CDR3 nucleotides read TGCGCCAGCAGTGAAAATAGGCGCTTGGAGCAGTACTTC. This gives the protein CASSENRRLEQYF.